This T cell receptor (beta chain) appears in the sequencing data of a study of T cell responses to AZD1222 COVID-19 vaccine. This CDR3 contains 13 residues. V lost 4 bases and J lost 7, with 12 bases in between. CDR1 and CDR2 from the germline V gene are KGHDR and SFDVKD. Only in-frame clones appear in the TCRdb table, and some are missing; sequencing was by immunoSEQ multiplex PCR. The top ten clones hold about 7.1% of a sample with under 95,000 clones, 88% of them seen once. This receptor was taken from an adult who received the AZD1222 COVID-19 vaccine. The chain carries TRBV24-1 and TRBJ1-1; D is undetermined. Specimen: peripheral blood, collected 28 days after the second AZD1222 dose. Here the CDR3 DNA reads TGTGCCACCAGTGAGGCGGGAAAAAATGAAGCTTTCTTT. As protein: CATSEAGKNEAFF.